This T cell receptor (beta chain) was identified in a study of cytomegalovirus exposure and HLA in healthy donors. Whole-study results and caveats: DRB1 had the most TCR associations and HLA-C the fewest, a later analysis found, with rates varying by HLA locus.

Concerning this clone itself: What it binds is unknown.

The PCR had 60 Vbeta and 13 Jbeta primers. TCRdb keeps only in-frame clones here, not all; method: immunoSEQ multiplex PCR. The sample lists 150,000 to 200,000 clones; 79% were seen once. Germline V gene sequence: CDR1 SGHTA, CDR2 FQGNSA. The CDR3 spans 13 residues. The V gene lost 2 bases and the J gene lost 4 bases, with 9 bases spanning the gap. The sequence was obtained from a girl aged 10-17 years in good health and CMV-seropositive. Material for sequencing was PBMCs. The chain combines TRBV7-2 with TRBJ2-7; D is ambiguous. CDR3 sequence reads: CASSLSYIYEQYF. The CDR3 DNA is TGTGCCAGCAGCTTATCTTATATTTACGAGCAGTACTTC.